This paragraph reports one T cell receptor beta chain. Its antigen is currently unknown. Assay: immunoSEQ multiplex PCR; the TCRdb copy retains only in-frame clones and omits some. The table includes tens of thousands of clones, approximately 84% detected once. The CDR3 contains 12 residues. Trimming took off 1 base at V and 8 bases at J, with 7 bases between the two ends. Germline V gene data show CDR1 as SGHTA and CDR2 as FQGNSA. The record originates from a study of PD-1 blockade in mismatch repair-deficient tumors. Study-wide findings and caveats: Rapid post-treatment expansion, then contraction, generally preceding radiologic response, marked tumor-resident clones.

Sample: peripheral blood, taken 2 weeks after starting pembrolizumab. This receptor was obtained from an adult with mismatch repair-deficient cancer. This chain connects TRBV7-2 to TRBJ2-3; D not certain. CDR3 DNA: TGTGCCAGCAGCTTAGATAAGGGTACGCAGTATTTT. Its translation: CASSLDKGTQYF. The whole variable domain, filled in from reference TRBV7-2 and TRBJ2-3, reads GAGVSQSPSNKVTEKGKDVELRCDPISGHTALYWYRQSLGQGLEFLIYFQGNSAPDKSGLPSDRFSAERTGGSVSTLTIQRTQQEDSAVYLCASSLDKGTQYFGPGTRLTVL.